One sample yielded the 18 T cell receptor beta chains listed below, sequenced in a study of shared clonotypes between healthy human individuals. This table comes from immunoSEQ multiplex PCR, and its TCRdb copy is limited to in-frame clones, with some not included. The sample yields 1.6 million or so clones, approximately 98.5% seen once. Sample: naive CD4+ T cells sorted from blood. Noted subset: CD45RA+ positively selected. The receptors come from a man in his thirties or forties in good health.

This sequence joins TRBV5-1 and TRBJ2-1, with D tentatively TRBD2 (5 bases). V dropped 0 bases and J dropped 3 bases, with 7 bases sitting between them. CDR1 and CDR2 (germline): SGHRS, YFSETQ. The CDR3 spans 14 residues. This CDR3 is CASSLAGNYNEQFF. CDR3 in DNA: TGCGCCAGCAGCTTGGCGGGGAACTACAATGAGCAGTTCTTC.

About this clone itself: The same CDR3 is also encoded by other DNA sequences in this sample. This chain joins TRBV5-5 and TRBJ1-1; TRBD1 agrees at 7 bases. This CDR3 is built from 13 residues. Per germline, CDR1 SGHKS and CDR2 YYEKEE (reference sequence). V was clipped by 4 bases and J by 1 base; unmatched bases: 1. As DNA, the CDR3 is TGTGCCAGCAGCAGACAGGGGAACACTGAAGCTTTCTTT. Amino acid sequence: CASSRQGNTEAFF. The entire variable domain, with the rest obtained from reference TRBV5-5 and TRBJ1-1, is as follows: DAGVTQSPTHLIKTRGQQVTLRCSPISGHKSVSWYQQVLGQGPQFIFQYYEKEERGRGNFPDRFSARQFPNYSSELNVNALLLGDSALYLCASSRQGNTEAFFGQGTRLTVV.

V and J are TRBV27 and TRBJ2-1; the D is unclear. The V end lost 4 bases, the J end lost 0 bases, and 10 bases lay between the germline ends. Germline V CDR1 and CDR2: MNHEY, SMNVEV (reference sequence). The CDR3 totals 15 residues. The CDR3 DNA follows: TGTGCCAGCAGTTCCCCCCTTAGCTCCTACAATGAGCAGTTCTTC. Translation: CASSSPLSSYNEQFF.

The count of this clone is one. The rearrangement joins TRBV28 to TRBJ2-1, with 7 bases fitting TRBD2. The CDR3 is 13 residues long. J lost 1 base, V lost 7 bases, and 1 base had no gene match. Germline V CDR1 and CDR2: MDHEN, SYDVKM. The CDR3 loop reads CASTGGSYNEQFF. As DNA, the CDR3 is TGTGCCAGCACGGGGGGTTCCTACAATGAGCAGTTCTTC.

The rearrangement uses TRBV19 and TRBJ2-5; D may be TRBD1 or TRBD2 (5 bases each). The CDR3 consists of 14 residues. Germline V gene sequence: CDR1 LNHDA, CDR2 SQIVND (reference sequence). Between the trimmed V and J ends, which lost 5 bases and 3 bases, there was a span of 13 bases. CDR3 protein: CASSVSQGEETQYF. DNA of the CDR3: TGTGCCAGTAGTGTCTCGCAGGGAGAAGAGACCCAGTACTTC.

A single count supports this clone. The genes are TRBV5-1 and TRBJ2-3, with TRBD1 matching over 7 bases. Looked up from germline, CDR1 is SGHRS and CDR2 is YFSETQ. This CDR3 region has 15 residues. After removal of 4 bases from V and 2 bases from J, the junction contained 7 bases not matched to a gene. CDR3 residues: CASSTGDRLTDTQYF. The CDR3 bases are TGCGCCAGCAGCACTGGGGACAGACTCACAGATACGCAGTATTTT.

The genes are TRBV4-1 and TRBJ2-7; the match to TRBD1 covers 9 bases. Germline assignment: CDR1 MGHRA and CDR2 YSYEKL. The CDR3 extends over 19 amino acids. V shed 1 base, J shed 2 bases, and the junction held 15 bases outside the gene matches. CDR3 bases: TGCGCCAGCAGCCAAGCGTCCCGGACAGGGGCAACCCTACCCTACGAGCAGTACTTC. Protein product: CASSQASRTGATLPYEQYF.

V usage is TRBV6-1 and J usage is TRBJ2-1; D is unresolved. Between the trimmed V and J ends, which lost 3 bases and 3 bases, there was a span of 6 bases. In germline, CDR1 is MNHNS, CDR2 SASEGT. There are 13 residues in the CDR3. The CDR3 reads CASSDGHYNEQFF. For the CDR3, the DNA is TGTGCCAGCAGTGACGGCCACTACAATGAGCAGTTCTTC.

The chain links TRBV6-1 to TRBJ1-2, with a weak D call TRBD1 (5 bases). CDR1 MNHNS and CDR2 SASEGT come from the germline V gene. The CDR3 spans 13 residues. V dropped 3 bases and J dropped 4 bases, with 9 bases sitting between them. CDR3 coding DNA: TGTGCCAGCAGTGATCAGGGTACCTATGGCTACACCTTC. It codes for CASSDQGTYGYTF.

The chain combines TRBV5-6 with TRBJ2-7; no firm D call. Per germline, CDR1 SGHDT and CDR2 YYEEEE. The CDR3 has 14 amino acids. V lost 4 bases and J 0 bases, leaving 11 bases between the germline ends. The chain's CDR3 is CASSPGSSSYEQYF. The DNA for the CDR3 is TGTGCCAGCAGCCCAGGTTCATCCTCCTACGAGCAGTACTTC.

The chain joins TRBV15 to TRBJ2-1, with D perhaps being TRBD1 or TRBD2 (5 bases each). The CDR3 has 16 amino acids. Germline V gene data show CDR1 as LNHNV and CDR2 as YYDKDF (reference sequence). V lost 2 bases to trimming and J lost 8 bases, with 19 bases between them. The DNA for the CDR3 is TGTGCCACCAGCAGACCCGGGACCCGCGAGGTAGATGAGCAGTTCTTC. This codes for CATSRPGTREVDEQFF.

J is TRBJ2-7 and V is TRBV7-2, with 11 bases aligning to TRBD2. V shed 0 bases, J shed 5 bases, and the junction held 21 bases outside the gene matches. The CDR3 covers 21 residues. CDR1 SGHTA and CDR2 FQGNSA come from the germline V gene. The DNA for the CDR3 is TGTGCCAGCAGCTTAGCTCTTGCGAGGGGACAGATAGCGGGAGGGAGGGACGAGCAGTACTTC. Its translation is CASSLALARGQIAGGRDEQYF. The full variable domain, completed using reference TRBV7-2 and TRBJ2-7, is GAGVSQSPSNKVTEKGKDVELRCDPISGHTALYWYRQSLGQGLEFLIYFQGNSAPDKSGLPSDRFSAERTGGSVSTLTIQRTQQEDSAVYLCASSLALARGQIAGGRDEQYFGPGTRLTVT.

The chain is built from TRBV14 and TRBJ2-1; perhaps D is TRBD1 or TRBD2 (5 bases each). Germline V CDR1 and CDR2: SGHDN, FVKESK. The V gene lost 2 bases and the J gene lost 1 base, with 12 bases spanning the gap. This CDR3 region has 16 residues. CDR3 nucleotide sequence: TGTGCCAGCAGCCAATATCCGGGACCTTCCTACAATGAGCAGTTCTTC. Protein sequence: CASSQYPGPSYNEQFF.

The rearrangement links TRBV2 to TRBJ2-7; 11 positions match TRBD2. Germline CDR1 SNHLY, CDR2 FYNNEI. J lost 1 base, V lost 7 bases, and 6 bases had no gene match. The CDR3 totals 15 residues. DNA of the CDR3: TGTGCCAGCATGTCGACTAGCGGGATTTCCTACGAGCAGTACTTC. Translated, it gives CASMSTSGISYEQYF.

The V and J genes are TRBV18 and TRBJ2-5; possible D gene TRBD2, 6 bases. Germline V CDR1 and CDR2: KGHSH, LQKENI. Between the trimmed V and J ends, which lost 6 bases and 7 bases, there was a span of 24 bases. The CDR3 length is 16 residues. Here the CDR3 DNA reads TGTGCCAGCTCCATGCAAGGGCCAACTGGAGGGGCGACCCAGTACTTC. Encoded protein: CASSMQGPTGGATQYF.

V is TRBV5-4 and J is TRBJ2-7; 14 bases match TRBD2. Germline-derived CDR1 and CDR2 are SGHNT and YYREEE (reference sequence). After removal of 8 bases from V and 2 bases from J, the junction contained 3 bases not matched to a gene. CDR3 length equals 14 residues. The CDR3 is CASRTSGGTYEQYF. CDR3 coding DNA: TGTGCCAGTCGGACTAGCGGGGGGACCTACGAGCAGTACTTC.

This rearrangement joins TRBV25-1 to TRBJ1-5, with a possible D match to TRBD1 (6 bases). The CDR3 extends over 14 amino acids. Trimming shortened V by 6 bases and J by 5 bases, and 14 bases separated the two germline ends. Germline-derived CDR1 and CDR2 are MGHDK and SYGVNS. The CDR3 here is CASSSSQGHQPQHF. For the CDR3, the DNA is TGTGCCAGCAGCTCCAGCCAGGGGCATCAGCCCCAGCATTTT.

This rearrangement joins TRBV7-9 to TRBJ2-7; 7 bases line up with TRBD2. This CDR3 has 14 amino acids. V lost 3 bases, J lost 1 base, and 3 bases stayed unmatched. Germline assignment: CDR1 SEHNR and CDR2 FQNEAQ (reference sequence). As DNA, the CDR3 is TGTGCCAGCAGCTTTGGGACTACTTCCTACGAGCAGTACTTC. Protein: CASSFGTTSYEQYF.